By share, the clone carrying this TCR beta chain ranks as medium-sized. What it binds is not known. Germline lookup yields CDR1 SGDLS and CDR2 YYNGEE. The CDR3 is 12 residues long. Trimming left V 3 bases short and J 7 bases short, with 7 bases between. Specified treatment: treatment-naive control, cytoreductive nephrectomy. The tumor was a clear cell renal cell carcinoma. The assay was immunoSEQ multiplex PCR, and TCRdb's table has in-frame clones only and misses some. The sample contains around 22,000 clones, about 62% of which appear only once. The data were obtained in a study of radiation and T cells in renal cell carcinoma. Findings and limits, study-wide: Only small tumor regions of around 1 g were sampled. Compared with controls, irradiated tumors had more, larger dominant CDR3 motifs.

The chain combines TRBV9 with TRBJ2-2; D perhaps matches TRBD1 (5 bases). This receptor was taken from a man aged 35 to 55 with renal cell carcinoma. The material sequenced was tumor tissue, taken from a patient whose treatment was nephrectomy without radiotherapy. The CDR3 region is CASSDDSGELFF. The CDR3 DNA reads TGTGCCAGCAGCGACGACAGCGGGGAGCTGTTTTTT.